One and the same sample provided the 32 T cell receptor beta chains below, sequenced in a study of cytomegalovirus exposure and HLA in healthy donors. Vbeta (60) and Jbeta (13) primers were used in the PCR. This table comes from immunoSEQ multiplex PCR, and its TCRdb copy is limited to in-frame clones, with some not included. The table shows about 190,000 clones, with roughly four fifths occurring only once. The sample consisted of PBMCs. Receptor source: a man aged 18 to 30 in good health and CMV-seronegative.

The rearrangement links TRBV5-1 to TRBJ2-1, with D maybe TRBD1 (6 bases). V dropped 0 bases and J dropped 7 bases, with 14 bases sitting between them. Germline V CDR1 and CDR2: SGHRS, YFSETQ. This CDR3 has 15 residues. The CDR3 sequence is CASSLAQGRGNEQFF. CDR3 in DNA: TGCGCCAGCAGCTTGGCTCAGGGGCGAGGGAATGAGCAGTTCTTC.

The rearrangement links TRBV2 to TRBJ2-3, with TRBD2 matching 8 bases. V lost 3 bases, J lost 13 bases, and 9 bases stayed unmatched. The CDR3 is 13 residues long. The V gene's germline CDR1 is SNHLY and CDR2 FYNNEI. CDR3 nucleotides: TGTGCCAGCAGTGAGGAAGGACTAGCAAGGAAGTATTTT. Translating gives CASSEEGLARKYF.

Worth noting for this clone: One end of the junction fails to match germline, which may point to a read error. The V and J genes are TRBV7-9 and TRBJ2-2; 8 positions match TRBD2. Germline lookup yields CDR1 SEHNR and CDR2 FQNEAQ (reference sequence). The CDR3 extends over 16 amino acids. The CDR3 region is CSSSPFSGKNTGELFF. The CDR3 DNA is TGTTCCAGCAGTCCGTTTAGCGGGAAGAACACCGGGGAGCTGTTTTTT.

The chain combines TRBV30 with TRBJ1-3, with D possibly being TRBD1 (5 bases). Trimming removed 0 bases from V and 10 bases from J, with 19 bases in between. Germline CDR1 reads GTSNPN; CDR2 reads SVGIG (reference sequence). The CDR3 spans 15 residues. The DNA for the CDR3 is TGTGCCTGGAGTGTACGGCAGGGCCACAGTAATACCATATATTTT. Its translation is CAWSVRQGHSNTIYF.

The chain combines TRBV5-6 with TRBJ2-2, with 10 bases lining up with TRBD2. The CDR3 spans 18 residues. Germline V gene sequence: CDR1 SGHDT, CDR2 YYEEEE. The trim removed 1 base at V and 5 bases at J, leaving 11 bases unmatched. CDR3 sequence (DNA): TGTGCCAGCAGCTTGAACCCTAGCGGGAGCCTTGGTACCGGGGAGCTGTTTTTT. It codes for CASSLNPSGSLGTGELFF.

This clone was seen only a few times. V is TRBV6-5 and J is TRBJ2-3; D may be TRBD2 (6 bases). Germline V gene lookup returns CDR1 MNHEY and CDR2 SVGAGI. V lost 7 bases to trimming and J lost 2 bases, with 16 bases between them. The CDR3 runs 15 residues. The CDR3 spells CASNTGGSITDTQYF. The CDR3 DNA reads TGTGCCAGCAACACTGGGGGGTCCATCACAGATACGCAGTATTTT.

This chain connects TRBV20-1 to TRBJ2-1; D ambiguous. CDR1 DFQATT and CDR2 SNEGSKA come from the germline V gene (reference sequence). The CDR3 consists of 11 residues. Trimming stripped 3 bases from V and 12 bases from J, with 12 bases between. The DNA for the CDR3 is TGCAGTGCTAGGGGTCCCCCGGGGCAGTTCTTC. Amino acid sequence: CSARGPPGQFF.

The genes are TRBV4-2 and TRBJ1-2, with a weak D call TRBD1 (6 bases). V was trimmed by 0 bases and J by 4 bases, leaving 12 bases between them. The CDR3 is made up of 15 amino acids. In germline, CDR1 is LGHNA, CDR2 YNFKEQ. CDR3 loop: CASSQDGQGSYGYTF. Written as DNA, the CDR3 is TGTGCCAGCAGCCAAGATGGGCAGGGGTCCTATGGCTACACCTTC.

The rearrangement links TRBV7-9 to TRBJ1-2, with D possibly TRBD1 on 5 matching bases. Trimming took off 5 bases at V and 4 bases at J, with 17 bases between the two ends. Germline CDR1 reads SEHNR; CDR2 reads FQNEAQ (reference sequence). This CDR3 has 15 amino acids. The CDR3 reads CASSPGGLGGYGYTF. The CDR3 DNA is TGTGCCAGCAGCCCTGGGGGATTGGGGGGCTATGGCTACACCTTC. Full variable domain (remainder filled in from reference TRBV7-9 and TRBJ1-2): DTGVSQNPRHKITKRGQNVTFRCDPISEHNRLYWYRQTLGQGPEFLTYFQNEAQLEKSRLLSDRFSAERPKGSFSTLEIQRTEQGDSAMYLCASSPGGLGGYGYTFGSGTRLTVV.

The chain uses TRBV11-2 and TRBJ2-7, with D perhaps matching TRBD2 (5 bases). Germline-derived CDR1 and CDR2 are SGHAT and FQNNGV. Trimming shortened V by 4 bases and J by 3 bases, and 10 bases separated the two germline ends. This CDR3 contains 13 residues. The CDR3, as DNA: TGTGCCAGCAGCTGGGCAGAGGGCTACGAGCAGTACTTC. This encodes CASSWAEGYEQYF.

This clone was counted once. CDR3 DNA: TGTGCCAGCAGCGGGGGCCTAGCGGTCTACGAGCAGTACTTC. Its translation is CASSGGLAVYEQYF. V usage is TRBV5-6 and J usage is TRBJ2-7; maybe TRBD2 (7 bases). The CDR3 spans 14 residues. V gave up 4 bases and J gave up 3 bases, with 14 bases separating them. CDR1 and CDR2 (germline): SGHDT, YYEEEE. The full variable domain, with the rest looked up from reference TRBV5-6 and TRBJ2-7, is DAGVTQSPTHLIKTRGQQVTLRCSPKSGHDTVSWYQQALGQGPQFIFQYYEEEERQRGNFPDRFSGHQFPNYSSELNVNALLLGDSALYLCASSGGLAVYEQYFGPGTRLTVT.

The gene calls are TRBV4-3 and TRBJ1-1, with D unresolved. Trimming stripped 3 bases from V and 2 bases from J, with 7 bases between. The length of the CDR3 is 13 residues. Germline V lookup: CDR1 LGHNA, CDR2 YSLEER. CDR3 in amino acids: CASSHGRNTEAFF. The CDR3 DNA is TGCGCCAGCAGCCACGGGAGAAACACTGAAGCTTTCTTT.

The CDR3 loop reads CASSQKVGSGMNYGYTF. The DNA of the CDR3 is TGTGCCAGCTCACAGAAAGTCGGGTCAGGGATGAACTATGGCTACACCTTC. J is TRBJ1-2 and V is TRBV18, with TRBD1 as a possible D gene (5 bases). The CDR3 length is 17 residues. Germline V gene lookup returns CDR1 KGHSH and CDR2 LQKENI. Trimming took 4 bases from V and 2 from J, leaving 20 bases between them.

Points on this clone: Relative to the germline gene, one junction end is altered; a read error may explain this. J is TRBJ2-1 and V is TRBV7-7; TRBD2 matches at 7 bases. Germline V gene lookup returns CDR1 SSHAT and CDR2 FNYEAQ (reference sequence). CDR3 size: 16 residues. CDR3 sequence (DNA): TGTGCTAGCAGCTTGGAGAGCGGGACTTCCTACAATGAGCAGTTCTTC. It is translated as CASSLESGTSYNEQFF.

Concerning this clone: A junction end diverges from the germline sequence, so it may reflect a read error. The rearrangement joins TRBV7-2 to TRBJ1-4, with a weak D call TRBD1 (5 bases). Germline V gene lookup returns CDR1 SGHTA and CDR2 FQGNSA. The CDR3 is 17 residues long. CDR3 loop: CASSLVRQPNFDEKLFF. CDR3 in DNA: TGTGCCAGCAGTTTAGTGCGACAGCCCAACTTTGATGAAAAACTGTTTTTT.

This clone was observed a single time. The J gene is TRBJ2-5, the V gene TRBV7-2; 8 bases line up with TRBD1. Germline V lookup: CDR1 SGHTA, CDR2 FQGNSA. CDR3 length: 15 amino acids. V lost 5 bases to trimming and J lost 3 bases; unmatched junction nucleotides: 8. This chain's CDR3 is CASSPLLDREETQYF. CDR3 DNA: TGTGCCAGCAGCCCCCTTTTGGACAGGGAAGAGACCCAGTACTTC.

This chain connects TRBV6-5 to TRBJ2-3; a possible D gene is TRBD2 (6 bases). V lost 5 bases to trimming and J lost 3 bases, with 15 bases between them. CDR1 and CDR2 from the germline V gene are MNHEY and SVGAGI. This CDR3 region has 15 residues. DNA of the CDR3: TGTGCCAGCAGTAACGCCGATGGGGGGACAGATACGCAGTATTTT. Its protein product is CASSNADGGTDTQYF.

The V call is TRBV19, the J call TRBJ2-1; a weak D match, TRBD1 (6 bases). From germline, CDR1 is LNHDA and CDR2 SQIVND (reference sequence). Trimming stripped 7 bases from V and 2 bases from J, with 12 bases between. The CDR3 runs to 14 residues. The CDR3 bases are TGTGCCAGTACCGCGGACAGCGCCTACAATGAGCAGTTCTTC. This encodes CASTADSAYNEQFF.

V and J are TRBV7-2 and TRBJ1-2; no definite D call. Germline values: CDR1 SGHTA, CDR2 FQGNSA. CDR3 length: 14 amino acids. The germline V and J ends were trimmed by 1 base and 2 bases, with 8 bases remaining between them. The DNA of the CDR3 is TGTGCCAGCAGCTTAGGTTCCGGGAACTATGGCTACACCTTC. Residues: CASSLGSGNYGYTF.

The rearrangement links TRBV19 to TRBJ2-7; 7 bases align to TRBD1. V was pared by 3 bases and J by 10 bases, with 9 bases of the junction left unmatched. CDR1 is LNHDA and CDR2 is SQIVND in the germline V gene (reference sequence). CDR3 length equals 13 residues. CDR3 nucleotide sequence: TGTGCCAGTAGTATTTTACCCGGGACAGAACAGTACTTC. Protein product: CASSILPGTEQYF. Drawing the rest from reference TRBV19 and TRBJ2-7, the complete variable domain is DGGITQSPKYLFRKEGQNVTLSCEQNLNHDAMYWYRQDPGQGLRLIYYSQIVNDFQKGDIAEGYSVSREKKESFPLTVTSAQKNPTAFYLCASSILPGTEQYFGPGTRLTVT.

This sequence joins TRBV5-6 and TRBJ2-2, with TRBD2 matching over 13 bases. This CDR3 region has 17 residues. CDR1 and CDR2 (germline): SGHDT, YYEEEE. The V gene end was trimmed by 2 bases and the J gene end by 5 bases; junction bases not matched to a gene: 6. Here the CDR3 reads CASSLGLAGVRTGELFF. DNA for the CDR3: TGTGCCAGCAGCTTAGGACTAGCGGGAGTTCGAACCGGGGAGCTGTTTTTT.

This chain joins TRBV27 and TRBJ1-2; D might be TRBD1 (5 bases). Germline V gene data show CDR1 as MNHEY and CDR2 as SMNVEV (reference sequence). The CDR3 covers 12 residues. V was pared by 5 bases and J by 9 bases, with 13 bases between. The CDR3, as DNA: TGTGCCAGCAGTACAGCGGGGGTGAGCTACACCTTC. This translates into CASSTAGVSYTF.

The V gene is TRBV29-1, the J gene TRBJ2-7, with a weak D call TRBD2 (6 bases). The CDR3 consists of 13 residues. CDR1 and CDR2 from the germline V gene are SQVTM and ANQGSEA. V shed 4 bases and J shed 2 bases, with 12 bases lying between them. DNA of the CDR3: TGCAGCGTTGTAACTAGCCCTACCTACGAGCAGTACTTC. It is translated as CSVVTSPTYEQYF.

The rearrangement joins TRBV7-2 to TRBJ1-1; 9 bases are a match to TRBD1. CDR3 size: 15 residues. Looked up from germline, CDR1 is SGHTA and CDR2 is FQGNSA. The ends lost 1 base at V and 7 bases at J; junction bases unmatched: 7. The CDR3 is CASSLVTGGRDEAFF. The DNA for the CDR3 is TGTGCCAGCAGCTTAGTTACAGGGGGCCGAGATGAAGCTTTCTTT.

Only a few counts were recorded for this clone. The genes are TRBV5-1 and TRBJ1-2, with unresolved D. Deletions cut 4 bases from V and 3 bases from J, with 13 bases between. CDR1 is SGHRS and CDR2 is YFSETQ in the germline V gene. The CDR3 is 14 amino acids. CDR3 DNA: TGCGCCAGCAGCCCGGAGGGTGTGGACTATGGCTACACCTTC. This translates into CASSPEGVDYGYTF.

The J gene is TRBJ2-7, the V gene TRBV11-2, with 11 nucleotides matching TRBD2. Germline V gene data show CDR1 as SGHAT and CDR2 as FQNNGV. This CDR3 comprises 18 residues. V trimming: 0 bases; J trimming: 5 bases; junction bases outside the gene matches: 12. CDR3 nucleotides: TGTGCCAGCAGCTTAGAATCCCCGCTAGCGGGAGGACGCAACGAGCAGTACTTC. It is translated as CASSLESPLAGGRNEQYF.

The J gene is TRBJ2-5, the V gene TRBV11-2, with unresolved D. The V gene lost 6 bases and the J gene lost 4 bases, with 12 bases spanning the gap. This CDR3 is 13 amino acids long. Looked up from germline, CDR1 is SGHAT and CDR2 is FQNNGV. CDR3 bases: TGTGCCAGCAGTCCCAACGCGCGAGAGACCCAGTACTTC. Its translation: CASSPNARETQYF.

This sequence joins TRBV7-2 and TRBJ1-4; 9 bases agree with TRBD1. There are 14 residues in the CDR3. Trimming removed 1 base from V and 11 bases from J; junction bases left unmatched: 5. The germline V gene has CDR1 SGHTA and CDR2 FQGNSA. As DNA, the CDR3 is TGTGCCAGCAGCTTAGGAGGGACAGGGAGGAAACTGTTTTTT. This sequence encodes CASSLGGTGRKLFF.

The chain carries TRBV5-6 and TRBJ2-1; 10 bases fit TRBD2. J lost 10 bases, V lost 1 base, and 11 bases had no gene match. The germline CDR1 and CDR2 sequences are SGHDT and YYEEEE. The length of the CDR3 is 16 residues. Here the CDR3 reads CASSLRSGGGFSEQFF. In DNA form, the CDR3 reads TGTGCCAGCAGCTTGAGGAGCGGGGGGGGATTCAGCGAGCAGTTCTTC.

This chain connects TRBV9 to TRBJ1-5; no reliable D call. CDR1 and CDR2 (germline): SGDLS, YYNGEE. Trimming pared 0 bases from V and 6 bases from J, leaving 7 bases between. The CDR3 is 13 residues long. The CDR3 nucleotides read TGTGCCAGCAGCGTAGTGTCGGGTCAGCCCCAGCATTTT. This codes for CASSVVSGQPQHF.

CDR3 in DNA: TGTGCTAGTGGTTTATGGAGCTCTGGAAACACCATATATTTT. It translates to CASGLWSSGNTIYF. The chain joins TRBV12-5 to TRBJ1-3; D gene unclear. The CDR3 loop spans 14 amino acids. V gave up 3 bases and J gave up 0 bases, with 6 bases separating them. In germline, CDR1 is LGHNT, CDR2 FRNRAP.

J is TRBJ2-1 and V is TRBV4-1; D is unclear. The length of the CDR3 is 13 residues. The V gene lost 4 bases and the J gene lost 10 bases, with 14 bases spanning the gap. The germline gives CDR1 MGHRA, CDR2 YSYEKL. The CDR3 here is CASSLGGLGEQFF. The DNA of the CDR3 is TGCGCCAGCAGCCTCGGCGGTCTTGGGGAGCAGTTCTTC.